The present T cell receptor (beta chain) was sequenced within a study of regulatory T cells in long-lasting Graves disease. Time point in this sample: newly diagnosed GD, antithyroid drugs for less than 3 months. Extracted RNA from PBMCs served as the source of the TCR library. Blood from the periphery, approximately 10 milliliters in all, was drawn into EDTA tubes. This clonotype has ten or more counts. CDR1 and CDR2 (germline): KGHSH, LQKENI. The V end was cut by 1 base, the J end by 0 bases, with 4 bases between. The CDR3 loop spans 14 amino acids. Researchers made TCR beta libraries by using iRepertoire HTBI primers and running Arm-PCR on CDR3 regions. Authors' analysis steps: Identification of gene segments yielded more than 60 TRBV and about 14 TRBJ across samples. Using its own MiXCR run on the multiplex PCR reads, TCRdb lists one record per CDR3 protein. These V and J calls rely on TCRdb rather than the paper's analysis. Of 300,000 to 400,000 distinct CDR3 sequences listed, 18% are singletons.

The origin of this receptor is a female donor with Graves disease. The source was peripheral blood mononuclear cells (PBMCs), collected at new diagnosis, from a patient treated with antithyroid drugs. The chain uses TRBV18 and TRBJ2-1; no clear D. The CDR3 sequence: CASSPQASYNEQFF. The CDR3 nucleotides read TGTGCCAGCTCACCACAGGCCTCCTACAATGAGCAGTTCTTC.